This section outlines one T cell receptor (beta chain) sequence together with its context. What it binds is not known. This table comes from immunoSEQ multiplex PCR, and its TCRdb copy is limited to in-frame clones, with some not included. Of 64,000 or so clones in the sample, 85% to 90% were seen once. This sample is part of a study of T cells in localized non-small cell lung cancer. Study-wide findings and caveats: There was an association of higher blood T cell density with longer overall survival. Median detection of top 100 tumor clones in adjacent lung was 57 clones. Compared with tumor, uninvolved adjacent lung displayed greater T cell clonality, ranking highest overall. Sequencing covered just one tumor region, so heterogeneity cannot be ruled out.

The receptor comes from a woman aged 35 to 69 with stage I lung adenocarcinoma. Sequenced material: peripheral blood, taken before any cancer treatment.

CDR3 sequence (DNA): TGTGCCAGCAGCTTATATAGCGGGGTAGAGACCCAGTACTTC. Translation: CASSLYSGVETQYF. This chain connects TRBV7-6 to TRBJ2-5; TRBD2 agrees at 8 bases. Germline V gene data show CDR1 as SGHVS and CDR2 as FNYEAQ. The trim removed 2 bases at V and 4 bases at J, leaving 3 bases unmatched. The CDR3 runs 14 residues. The variable domain in full, completed from reference TRBV7-6 and TRBJ2-5, reads GAGVSQSPRYKVTKRGQDVALRCDPISGHVSLYWYRQALGQGPEFLTYFNYEAQQDKSGLPNDRFSAERPEGSISTLTIQRTEQRDSAMYRCASSLYSGVETQYFGPGTRLLVL.